These 25 T cell receptor beta chains came from one sample sequenced in a study of shared clonotypes between healthy human individuals. Terminally differentiated effector memory CD45RA+ cells were excluded by CCR7 positive selection of CD45RO-negative cells. The data were produced by immunoSEQ multiplex PCR, yet TCRdb's version contains in-frame clones alone and is incomplete. The table records about 1,800,000 clones, about 95% of them present only once. The specimen sequenced was naive CD8+ T cells sorted from blood. The origin of the receptors is a man in his late teens or twenties in good health.

V usage is TRBV9 and J usage is TRBJ1-1; tentatively, D is TRBD1 (5 bases). With 5 bases removed from V and 0 bases from J, the gap between germline ends came to 14 bases. Looked up from germline, CDR1 is SGDLS and CDR2 is YYNGEE. The CDR3 sequence is 15 residues long. This CDR3 is CASSADSLMNTEAFF. In nucleotides, the CDR3 is TGTGCCAGCAGTGCCGACAGTCTTATGAACACTGAAGCTTTCTTT.

The rearrangement uses TRBV7-2 and TRBJ2-7; TRBD2 might be the D (5 bases). Between the trimmed V and J ends, which lost 0 bases and 7 bases, there was a span of 13 bases. This CDR3 region has 14 residues. Germline-derived CDR1 and CDR2 are SGHTA and FQGNSA. CDR3 loop: CASSLAEGSGEQYF. The CDR3 DNA is TGTGCCAGCAGCTTAGCAGAAGGGAGCGGAGAGCAGTACTTC.

This chain uses TRBV4-1 with TRBJ2-7; possibly TRBD2 for D (5 bases). The CDR3 has 14 residues. Germline V gives CDR1 MGHRA, CDR2 YSYEKL. V shed 1 base and J shed 4 bases, with 11 bases lying between them. The CDR3 coding sequence is TGCGCCAGCAGCCAAGGGGTCGGGGTTTACGAGCAGTACTTC. This translates into CASSQGVGVYEQYF.

The CDR3 loop is CASLRRESGNTIYF. The CDR3 nucleotides are TGTGCCAGTCTCAGGCGGGAGTCTGGAAACACCATATATTTT. The chain has TRBV19 and TRBJ1-3; the D is unclear. V lost 8 bases and J 1 base, leaving 12 bases between the germline ends. The CDR3 covers 14 residues. Germline V gene lookup returns CDR1 LNHDA and CDR2 SQIVND (reference sequence).

Note on this clone: The same CDR3 also results from other DNA sequences found in this sample. This chain joins TRBV5-6 and TRBJ1-2; D gene unclear. The CDR3 extends over 12 amino acids. The germline V gene encodes CDR1 SGHDT and CDR2 YYEEEE. Trimming took off 3 bases at V and 5 bases at J, with 8 bases between the two ends. CDR3 nucleotide sequence: TGTGCCAGCAGCTCGGGATCTTATGGCTACACCTTC. Encoded protein: CASSSGSYGYTF.

The J gene is TRBJ1-1, the V gene TRBV6-5, with D possibly TRBD1 on 6 matching bases. V dropped 2 bases and J dropped 7 bases, with 11 bases sitting between them. CDR1 is MNHEY and CDR2 is SVGAGI in the germline V gene. This CDR3 comprises 13 residues. The CDR3 here is CASSYGEGVEAFF. The DNA for the CDR3 is TGTGCCAGCAGTTACGGGGAGGGGGTTGAAGCTTTCTTT.

This chain connects TRBV27 to TRBJ2-2, with D perhaps matching TRBD2 (6 bases). The CDR3 sequence is 15 residues long. Germline V gives CDR1 MNHEY, CDR2 SMNVEV (reference sequence). Trimming pared 5 bases from V and 6 bases from J, leaving 16 bases between. CDR3 nucleotide sequence: TGTGCCAGCAGTCCCAAGGCGGGATTGGCCGGGGAGCTGTTTTTT. Its translation: CASSPKAGLAGELFF.

The chain joins TRBV7-3 to TRBJ2-7, with 9 nucleotides matching TRBD1. This CDR3 is 13 amino acids long. Per the germline V gene, CDR1 is SGHTA and CDR2 is FQGTGA. Unmatched junction bases numbered 7, after V lost 8 bases and J lost 5 bases. This chain's CDR3 is CASSQGALNEQYF. The CDR3 DNA is TGTGCCAGCTCACAGGGGGCGCTGAACGAGCAGTACTTC.

The chain carries TRBV4-1 and TRBJ2-7; no clear D gene. Trimming pared 4 bases from V and 0 bases from J, leaving 7 bases between. CDR3 length: 13 amino acids. Germline V lookup: CDR1 MGHRA, CDR2 YSYEKL. The CDR3, as DNA: TGCGCCAGCAGCCCGGCCTTCTCCTACGAGCAGTACTTC. It specifies CASSPAFSYEQYF.

V is TRBV19 and J is TRBJ2-7; 13 nucleotides match TRBD2. CDR3 length: 15 amino acids. Per germline, CDR1 LNHDA and CDR2 SQIVND (reference sequence). The ends lost 6 bases at V and 1 base at J; junction bases unmatched: 3. The DNA for the CDR3 is TGTGCCAGTAGCTGGGGACTAGCGGGGTCCTACGAGCAGTACTTC. This sequence encodes CASSWGLAGSYEQYF.

V gene TRBV11-1 combines with J gene TRBJ2-7, with D perhaps TRBD2 (6 bases). Germline V gives CDR1 SGHAT, CDR2 FQDESV (reference sequence). Trimming removed 5 bases at V and 12 bases at J, with 17 bases between. This CDR3 spans 12 amino acids. The CDR3 DNA reads as TGTGCCAGCAGCCTGCTTGGAGGGTCGCCGTACTTC. Its protein is CASSLLGGSPYF.

The genes are TRBV6-5 and TRBJ2-2; maybe TRBD1 (5 bases). V was shortened by 0 bases and J by 0 bases, with 5 bases between the two germline ends. The germline CDR1 and CDR2 sequences are MNHEY and SVGAGI. There are 15 residues in the CDR3. Here the CDR3 DNA reads TGTGCCAGCAGTTACTCGGACACGAACACCGGGGAGCTGTTTTTT. Its translation is CASSYSDTNTGELFF.

This rearrangement joins TRBV11-2 to TRBJ2-2; D tentatively fits TRBD1 or TRBD2 (6 bases each). The CDR3 is 13 residues long. Germline CDR1 and CDR2: SGHAT and FQNNGV. V was cut by 4 bases and J by 6 bases, with 9 bases left in between. DNA for the CDR3: TGTGCCAGCAGCTGGGGGGCTCCCGGGGAGCTGTTTTTT. Its translation: CASSWGAPGELFF.

The V gene is TRBV7-9, the J gene TRBJ2-1; 9 bases match TRBD2. CDR1 is SEHNR and CDR2 is FQNEAQ in the germline V gene (reference sequence). With V trimmed by 5 bases and J by 9 bases, 11 bases remained unmatched. This CDR3 spans 15 amino acids. The CDR3 nucleotides read TGTGCCAGCAGCCCTATAGCGGGAGTATTCACTGAGCAGTTCTTC. This codes for CASSPIAGVFTEQFF.

V and J are TRBV19 and TRBJ2-1, with 8 bases that match TRBD2. The CDR3 sequence is 15 residues long. The V and J ends lost 4 bases and 9 bases, in that order; junction bases with no gene match: 11. Germline CDR1 is LNHDA and CDR2 is SQIVND (reference sequence). The chain's CDR3 is CASSTLGLALAEQFF. Here the CDR3 DNA reads TGTGCCAGTAGTACGCTAGGACTAGCCTTAGCTGAGCAGTTCTTC.

This clone has just a few counts. The V and J genes are TRBV9 and TRBJ2-1; weak D call: TRBD1 (6 bases). Deletions cut 3 bases from V and 7 bases from J, with 14 bases between. The CDR3 loop spans 14 amino acids. From germline, CDR1 is SGDLS and CDR2 YYNGEE. CDR3 amino acids: CASSDLGGSNEQFF. CDR3 sequence (DNA): TGTGCCAGCAGCGATCTTGGGGGCTCGAATGAGCAGTTCTTC.

J is TRBJ2-1 and V is TRBV7-8; 12 bases line up with TRBD2. V lost 3 bases to trimming and J lost 5 bases; unmatched junction nucleotides: 11. This CDR3 contains 18 residues. Germline CDR1 reads SGHVS; CDR2 reads FQNEAQ. The CDR3 DNA reads as TGTGCCAGCAGCTTCGGACTAGCGGGGCCCGGCAGGGACAATGAGCAGTTCTTC. Translation gives CASSFGLAGPGRDNEQFF.

The chain employs TRBV11-1 and TRBJ2-7; D remains ambiguous. The CDR3 is 13 amino acids. CDR1 and CDR2 from the germline V gene are SGHAT and FQDESV (reference sequence). V was cut by 10 bases and J by 1 base, with 14 bases left in between. The CDR3 bases are TGTGCCATAACCGAGACGTCATCCTACGAGCAGTACTTC. Translating it yields CAITETSSYEQYF.

The V and J genes are TRBV7-8 and TRBJ2-2; D remains unclear. CDR3 length equals 14 residues. Per the germline V gene, CDR1 is SGHVS and CDR2 is FQNEAQ. V lost 2 bases and J 3 bases, leaving 7 bases between the germline ends. The CDR3 DNA is TGTGCCAGCAGCTTAAAGTACTACACCGGGGAGCTGTTTTTT. As protein: CASSLKYYTGELFF.

Comment on this clone: In the same sample, other DNA sequences code for this CDR3. This chain connects TRBV7-9 to TRBJ1-1, with D hard to call. The CDR3 loop spans 12 amino acids. Germline V gene data show CDR1 as SEHNR and CDR2 as FQNEAQ (reference sequence). V lost 3 bases, J lost 5 bases, and 7 bases lay in between. CDR3 loop: CASSLRVTEAFF. The DNA for the CDR3 is TGTGCCAGCAGCTTGAGGGTTACTGAAGCTTTCTTT.

As regards this clone: The same CDR3 can be traced to other DNA sequences in this sample. This chain joins TRBV28 and TRBJ1-6; TRBD1 matches at 7 bases. The CDR3 consists of 14 residues. J was trimmed by 6 bases and V by 3 bases; bases with no gene match: 2. CDR1 is MDHEN, CDR2 SYDVKM, per germline. The DNA for the CDR3 is TGTGCCAGCAGTTTGAGGGACAGTAATTCACCCCTCCACTTT. Its protein product is CASSLRDSNSPLHF.

The sample holds one count of this clone. The chain recombines TRBV30 with TRBJ2-1; D unclear. V gave up 8 bases and J gave up 0 bases, with 14 bases separating them. CDR3 length: 14 amino acids. Germline-derived CDR1 and CDR2 are GTSNPN and SVGIG (reference sequence). For the CDR3, the DNA is TGTGCCGGGTCTGATACAAGCTCCTACAATGAGCAGTTCTTC. Its translation is CAGSDTSSYNEQFF.

This chain uses TRBV6-5 with TRBJ2-7; 9 nucleotides align to TRBD1. Germline trimming cut 3 bases from V and 5 bases from J; bases unmatched to any gene: 8. CDR3 length: 15 residues. CDR1 and CDR2 from the germline V gene are MNHEY and SVGAGI. The CDR3 spells CASSYFGQGSDEQYF. As DNA, the CDR3 is TGTGCCAGCAGTTATTTCGGACAGGGGTCGGACGAGCAGTACTTC.

The chain is built from TRBV27 and TRBJ2-1, with a tentative D call TRBD2 (5 bases). The CDR3 sequence is 16 residues long. Germline CDR1 and CDR2: MNHEY and SMNVEV (reference sequence). Trimming pared 0 bases from V and 2 bases from J, leaving 11 bases between. This CDR3 is CASSLSDSVPYNEQFF. The CDR3 nucleotides are TGTGCCAGCAGTTTATCTGATAGCGTCCCCTACAATGAGCAGTTCTTC.

V usage is TRBV6-1 and J usage is TRBJ1-2; 9 bases agree with TRBD1. The germline gives CDR1 MNHNS, CDR2 SASEGT. J gave up 2 bases and V 5 bases, and 6 bases lay outside the gene matches. The CDR3 extends over 15 amino acids. This CDR3 is CASSPRQGGNYGYTF. In DNA form, the CDR3 reads TGTGCCAGCAGTCCTAGACAGGGGGGCAACTATGGCTACACCTTC.